These T cell receptor beta chains were read from a single sample in a study of identical twins. Each CDR3 protein gets one entry after TCRdb re-called the 5' RACE reads with MiXCR. Among more than 1.5 million distinct CDR3 sequences listed, about 31% were seen once. The sample comprised cord blood. These receptors were obtained from a newborn girl in good health. Both conserved end residues are part of each CDR3. Fields, in order: CDR3 DNA, CDR3 protein, D gene, J gene, V gene, clone size. The D gene is left open where the match is weak. For some rows the clone size is stated as once, few or many, or as a class when expanded; others skip it.

CDR3nt: TGCGCCAGCAGCCAAGACCCCACCCCCAACTCCCAGTACTTC; CDR3aa: CASSQDPTPNSQYF; d_gene: .; j_gene: TRBJ2-7; v_gene: TRBV4-1; abundance: few
CDR3nt: TGTGCCAGCAGGATGGAGACTAACCGGTACGAGCAGTACTTC; CDR3aa: CASRMETNRYEQYF; d_gene: .; j_gene: TRBJ2-7; v_gene: TRBV6-5; abundance: few
CDR3nt: TGTGCCAGCAGGTATCAGGGCTACGAGCAGTACTTC; CDR3aa: CASRYQGYEQYF; d_gene: .; j_gene: TRBJ2-7; v_gene: TRBV12-3/TRBV12-4; abundance: .
CDR3nt: TGTGCCAGCAGTTTTGGACAGGGTGGGACCAAAAACATTCAGTACTTC; CDR3aa: CASSFGQGGTKNIQYF; d_gene: TRBD1; j_gene: TRBJ2-4; v_gene: TRBV12-3/TRBV12-4; abundance: .
CDR3nt: TGTGCCAGCAGTGATAAGCTCAATGAGCAGTTCTTC; CDR3aa: CASSDKLNEQFF; d_gene: .; j_gene: TRBJ2-1; v_gene: TRBV2; abundance: .
CDR3nt: TGTGCCAGCAGCGCAGGGGGCAGGAAAGAGACCCAGTACTTC; CDR3aa: CASSAGGRKETQYF; d_gene: TRBD1; j_gene: TRBJ2-5; v_gene: TRBV25-1; abundance: .
CDR3nt: TGTGCCAGCGAATCGGGACAGGGGGCAGATACGCAGTATTTT; CDR3aa: CASESGQGADTQYF; d_gene: TRBD1; j_gene: TRBJ2-3; v_gene: TRBV7-9; abundance: few
CDR3nt: TGTGCCAGCAGACCGACCCAGACAGGGGGCGGTCCACCCCTCCACTTT; CDR3aa: CASRPTQTGGGPPLHF; d_gene: TRBD1; j_gene: TRBJ1-6; v_gene: TRBV6-5; abundance: .
CDR3nt: TGCAGCGTTGATCCTCAGGGACAGCCCCAGCATTTT; CDR3aa: CSVDPQGQPQHF; d_gene: .; j_gene: TRBJ1-5; v_gene: TRBV29-1; abundance: .
CDR3nt: TGTGCCAGCAGCTTAGAGGACAGGGGACACAATGAGCAGTTCTTC; CDR3aa: CASSLEDRGHNEQFF; d_gene: TRBD1; j_gene: TRBJ2-1; v_gene: TRBV7-9; abundance: .
CDR3nt: TGTGCCAGCAGTTACTCCGAAGATACGCAGTATTTT; CDR3aa: CASSYSEDTQYF; d_gene: .; j_gene: TRBJ2-3; v_gene: TRBV6-6; abundance: .
CDR3nt: TGTGCCAGCAGTTTCCGACCGCGCGGCCTCAGCACAGATACGCAGTATTTT; CDR3aa: CASSFRPRGLSTDTQYF; d_gene: .; j_gene: TRBJ2-3; v_gene: TRBV27; abundance: many
CDR3nt: TGTGCCAGCAGCCGTAGCGGGAGGGCCGATCACGAGCAGTACTTC; CDR3aa: CASSRSGRADHEQYF; d_gene: TRBD2; j_gene: TRBJ2-7; v_gene: TRBV4-2; abundance: .
CDR3nt: TGTGCCAGCAAGCATCAGGACAGTGACTATGGCTACACCTTC; CDR3aa: CASKHQDSDYGYTF; d_gene: .; j_gene: TRBJ1-2; v_gene: TRBV7-9; abundance: few
CDR3nt: TGCAGTGCCCTGGGACAGCCCCTGGGCTACACCTTC; CDR3aa: CSALGQPLGYTF; d_gene: TRBD1; j_gene: TRBJ1-2; v_gene: TRBV20-1; abundance: .
CDR3nt: TGTGCCACCAGTGACCATCTGTACCAAGAGACCCAGTACTTC; CDR3aa: CATSDHLYQETQYF; d_gene: .; j_gene: TRBJ2-5; v_gene: TRBV24-1; abundance: few
CDR3nt: TGTGCCAGCAGTGCTCTAGCGGGAGGTACCGGGGAGCTGTTTTTT; CDR3aa: CASSALAGGTGELFF; d_gene: TRBD2; j_gene: TRBJ2-2; v_gene: TRBV25-1; abundance: few
CDR3nt: TGTGCCAGCAGCTGGACTAACACAGATACGCAGTATTTT; CDR3aa: CASSWTNTDTQYF; d_gene: .; j_gene: TRBJ2-3; v_gene: TRBV7-2; abundance: many
CDR3nt: TGTGCCAGCAGGAGATTGGGATTCAGGGAGGTAGATGAAAAACTGTTTTTT; CDR3aa: CASRRLGFREVDEKLFF; d_gene: .; j_gene: TRBJ1-4; v_gene: TRBV28; abundance: many
CDR3nt: TGCAGTGCCCCCCTCGCCTGGGGCCCCAGCTCCTGCGAGCAGTACTTC; CDR3aa: CSAPLAWGPSSCEQYF; d_gene: .; j_gene: TRBJ2-7; v_gene: TRBV20-1; abundance: .
CDR3nt: TGCAGTGCTCGGGGGGGGAGGAGGAGCTATGGCTACACCTTC; CDR3aa: CSARGGRRSYGYTF; d_gene: .; j_gene: TRBJ1-2; v_gene: TRBV20-1; abundance: .
CDR3nt: TGCGCCAGCACCAAGGACGGGGTCTCTGGAAACACCATATATTTT; CDR3aa: CASTKDGVSGNTIYF; d_gene: .; j_gene: TRBJ1-3; v_gene: TRBV5-1; abundance: once
CDR3nt: TGTGCCAGCAGTTTAGCGCCAGGACAGCCCAATCAGCCCCAGCATTTT; CDR3aa: CASSLAPGQPNQPQHF; d_gene: .; j_gene: TRBJ1-5; v_gene: TRBV12-3/TRBV12-4; abundance: .